The text below deals with one T cell receptor (beta chain). Other DNA sequences from this sample encode an identical CDR3 as well. These data belong to a study of blood T cell repertoires in COVID-19. Study background: Samples of COVID-19 (acute and convalescent) were obtained from the United States, Italy and Spain.

Authors' processing steps: Researchers report that nucleated cell counts were estimated from reference gene primer amplification. TCRdb's table, derived via immunoSEQ multiplex PCR, lists solely in-frame clones and lacks some. V, J and clone size derive from that table, while D and trimming were established from the DNA sequence. In the table there are roughly 280,000 clones, around nine tenths of which are singletons. J gave up 6 bases and V 5 bases, and 2 bases lay outside the gene matches. CDR3 size: 13 residues. Germline CDR1 is SGHAT and CDR2 is FQNNGV. The genes are TRBV11-2 and TRBJ2-7, with 12 bases fitting TRBD2. The sample comprised peripheral blood. This TCR was sampled from a woman aged 25-40 years with COVID-19, enrolled during active disease. CDR3 loop: CASSPGLAGEQYF. The CDR3 nucleotides are TGTGCCAGCAGCCCGGGACTAGCGGGCGAGCAGTACTTC.